The source of this T cell receptor (beta chain) is a study of blood T cell repertoires in COVID-19. Assay: immunoSEQ multiplex PCR; the TCRdb copy retains only in-frame clones and omits some. There are tens of thousands of clones in the sample; roughly four fifths occur only once, and just over 20% lies in the top ten. V lost 5 bases and J 11 bases, leaving 24 bases between the germline ends. Looked up from germline, CDR1 is SGHVS and CDR2 is FQNEAQ. This CDR3 spans 16 amino acids. Specimen: peripheral blood. V usage is TRBV7-8 and J usage is TRBJ1-4, with D possibly matching TRBD1 (5 bases). The sequence derives from a human donor in a cohort sampled during active COVID-19. CDR3 DNA: TGTGCCAGCAGCGGACCCAGGGACGGGGGAGGGCGGAAACTGTTTTTT. Its protein is CASSGPRDGGGRKLFF.